This TCR beta chain appears in the sequencing data of a study of blood T cell repertoires in COVID-19. The V and J ends lost 1 base and 7 bases, in that order; junction bases with no gene match: 8. CDR1 LNHDA and CDR2 SQIVND come from the germline V gene (reference sequence). The CDR3 has 16 residues. Only in-frame clones appear in the TCRdb table, and some are missing; sequencing was by immunoSEQ multiplex PCR. The repertoire has about 190,000 clones, 82% of them found once; the top ten carry less than 5.5%. Specimen: PBMCs or T cells enriched from blood (not recorded which). V gene TRBV19 combines with J gene TRBJ1-5; 9 bases are shared with TRBD1. This clonotype was obtained from a woman aged 55-69 years with acute COVID-19. CDR3 sequence (DNA): TGTGCCAGTAGTATAGGAGGGGACAGGGTAGACCAGCCCCAGCATTTT. Its translation: CASSIGGDRVDQPQHF.